This T cell receptor beta chain was sequenced for a study of blood T cell repertoires in COVID-19. Whole-study context: The study drew acute and convalescent COVID-19 samples from the United States, Italy and Spain. The cDNA or gDNA used as material had been derived from T cells, B-cell-depleted T cells, or PBMCs.

Germline CDR1 is LNHDA and CDR2 is SQIVND (reference sequence). CDR3 length equals 16 residues. Trimming removed 5 bases from V and 1 base from J; junction bases left unmatched: 11. Method: immunoSEQ multiplex PCR; TCRdb's copy keeps in-frame clones and lacks some. The repertoire holds hundreds of thousands of clones, with 89% as singletons. Cohorts were determined from participant-reported clinical history. The sequencing input was PBMCs or T cells enriched from blood (not recorded which). The receptor was isolated from a woman aged 25 to 39 with acute COVID-19. The rearrangement uses TRBV19 and TRBJ2-7; TRBD1 aligns across 7 bases. In DNA form, the CDR3 reads TGTGCCAGTAGTGCACCCGGGACAGCCGGTTCCTACGAGCAGTACTTC. This sequence encodes CASSAPGTAGSYEQYF.